The next 7 T cell receptor beta chains were all read from a single sample in a study of OX40 agonist ivuxolimab in advanced cancers. Produced via immunoSEQ multiplex PCR; TCRdb's table is partial and in-frame only. The sample holds about 72,000 clones, roughly four fifths seen once. The source material was CD4+ or CD8+ T cells sorted from blood, sampled in a trial of the OX40 agonist ivuxolimab. The receptor source for this set is an adult with an advanced solid tumor such as melanoma, head and neck, liver or kidney cancer.

V gene TRBV14 combines with J gene TRBJ2-7; D assignment may be TRBD1 or TRBD2 (5 bases each). This CDR3 has 15 amino acids. CDR1 is SGHDN and CDR2 is FVKESK in the germline V gene. V was cut by 4 bases and J by 6 bases, with 19 bases left in between. CDR3 DNA: TGTGCCAGCAGCCTCCGGGACCCGACTACGGGCGAGCAGTACTTC. It is translated as CASSLRDPTTGEQYF. Variable domain in full (rest from reference TRBV14 and TRBJ2-7): EAGVTQFPSHSVIEKGQTVTLRCDPISGHDNLYWYRRVMGKEIKFLLHFVKESKQDESGMPNNRFLAERTGGTYSTLKVQPAELEDSGVYFCASSLRDPTTGEQYFGPGTRLTVT.

This clone was recorded a few times. The chain has TRBV2 and TRBJ1-5; D gene uncertain. From germline, CDR1 is SNHLY and CDR2 FYNNEI. V lost 8 bases and J lost 2, with 10 bases in between. The CDR3 has 13 amino acids. The CDR3 bases are TGTGCCAGCCACGACACCCGCAATCAGCCCCAGCATTTT. This sequence encodes CASHDTRNQPQHF.

This clone was picked up a small number of times. V gene TRBV4-3 combines with J gene TRBJ2-4, with TRBD2 matching 9 bases. Per the germline V gene, CDR1 is LGHNA and CDR2 is YSLEER. The CDR3 is made up of 19 amino acids. V lost 0 bases, J lost 2 bases, and 11 bases stayed unmatched. The CDR3 spells CASSQDAGLASGTKNIQYF. CDR3 in DNA: TGCGCCAGCAGCCAAGATGCGGGTCTGGCTAGCGGGACCAAAAACATTCAGTACTTC.

This chain joins TRBV4-2 and TRBJ2-2; TRBD1 is a possible D gene (5 bases). CDR1 is LGHNA and CDR2 is YNFKEQ in the germline V gene. There are 15 residues in the CDR3. V was clipped by 0 bases and J by 5 bases, with 10 bases between them. The CDR3 DNA reads as TGTGCCAGCAGCCAAGATAAGGGGTATACCGGGGAGCTGTTTTTT. Translating it yields CASSQDKGYTGELFF.

J is TRBJ2-4 and V is TRBV12-5; 7 positions match TRBD2. This CDR3 is 15 amino acids long. The ends lost 7 bases at V and 0 bases at J; junction bases unmatched: 6. The germline gives CDR1 LGHNT, CDR2 FRNRAP. CDR3 nucleotide sequence: TGTGCTAGTGCCTTAGCGGGCCAAGCCAAAAACATTCAGTACTTC. Translation gives CASALAGQAKNIQYF.

The CDR3 sequence: CASSLVGWGTGSYEQYF. The CDR3 DNA follows: TGTGCCAGCAGTTTAGTAGGTTGGGGGACAGGGTCCTACGAGCAGTACTTC. The J gene is TRBJ2-7, the V gene TRBV27; TRBD1 agrees at 9 bases. Germline CDR1 and CDR2: MNHEY and SMNVEV (reference sequence). V dropped 2 bases and J dropped 1; count of bases not matched to a gene: 9. This CDR3 contains 17 residues.

On this clone: This sample also contains other DNA sequences that code for the same CDR3. The chain combines TRBV5-1 with TRBJ2-7, with 9 nucleotides matching TRBD1. The V gene end was trimmed by 2 bases and the J gene end by 1 base; junction bases not matched to a gene: 4. This CDR3 region has 15 residues. Germline assignment: CDR1 SGHRS and CDR2 YFSETQ. CDR3 DNA: TGCGCCAGCAGCTTAACCGGGACAGGGTCCTACGAGCAGTACTTC. It translates to CASSLTGTGSYEQYF.